The clone carrying this T cell receptor beta chain was seen more than once but under ten times. Its specificity is unknown. The data were taken from a study of cytomegalovirus exposure and HLA in healthy donors. Study-level results: For most subjects, TCR beta sequences were reported to predict HLA-A and HLA-B alleles with accuracy.

The PCR was carried out with 60 Vbeta primers and 13 Jbeta primers. The table came from immunoSEQ multiplex PCR; TCRdb's copy has only in-frame clones and leaves some out. The sample lists tens of thousands of clones; around 81% were seen once. The CDR3 is 15 amino acids. The V and J ends lost 6 bases and 2 bases respectively, with 17 bases between them. Germline loops: CDR1 SQVTM, CDR2 ANQGSEA. This clonotype was sampled from a male donor in good health and CMV-seronegative. Source material: PBMCs. The chain links TRBV29-1 to TRBJ2-1; tentative D call: TRBD2 (8 bases). The chain's CDR3 is CSVRGGQITYNEQFF. CDR3 nucleotides: TGCAGCGTCCGGGGGGGACAGATCACCTACAATGAGCAGTTCTTC.